Listed here are 9 T cell receptor beta chains from one sample, sequenced in a study of CD8 T cells in Susac syndrome. A quantity of about 0.5 to 1 ug RNA underwent reverse transcription using random hexamers. TCRdb called the immunoSEQ multiplex PCR reads again in MiXCR, with one record for every CDR3 protein. The sample has roughly 100,000 distinct CDR3 sequences, approximately 93% seen once. Sample: CD8+ T cells from PBMCs. These receptors all come from a human donor with Susac syndrome.

The chain has TRBV27 and TRBJ1-1; TRBD1 agrees at 7 bases. The J segment lost 3 bases and the V segment lost 3 bases, leaving 10 bases of the junction unmatched. Germline CDR1 is MNHEY and CDR2 is SMNVEV (reference sequence). The CDR3 contains 16 residues. CDR3 in DNA: TGTGCCAGCAGTTTCCAGGACAGGACGAAGGACACTGAAGCTTTCTTT. Its protein is CASSFQDRTKDTEAFF.

The chain joins TRBV12-3 or TRBV12-4 to TRBJ2-7; D call uncertain. CDR3 length: 11 amino acids. Trimming pared 8 bases from V and 7 bases from J, leaving 12 bases between. The CDR3 reads CASGYSTEQYF. DNA of the CDR3: TGTGCCAGCGGGTATTCTACGGAGCAGTACTTC.

This CDR3 reads CSVDSSSGNTIYF. CDR3 nucleotides: TGCAGCGTTGACTCCAGTTCTGGAAACACCATATATTTT. V and J are TRBV29-1 and TRBJ1-3; no clear D. Trimming took 3 bases from V and 1 from J, leaving 7 bases between them. There are 13 residues in the CDR3. Germline V gene lookup returns CDR1 SQVTM and CDR2 ANQGSEA.

The J gene is TRBJ1-1, the V gene TRBV4-1; 9 bases map to TRBD1. The CDR3 has 15 residues. Germline loops: CDR1 MGHRA, CDR2 YSYEKL. V gave up 7 bases and J gave up 5 bases; unmatched junction bases: 11. Written as DNA, the CDR3 is TGCGCCAGCACCATGGGGGGACAGGGAAAGACTGAAGCTTTCTTT. This sequence encodes CASTMGGQGKTEAFF.

The rearrangement uses TRBV20-1 and TRBJ2-1, with 11 bases aligning to TRBD1. This CDR3 has 14 residues. Losses at the gene ends were 7 bases for V and 6 bases for J; bases not matched to a gene: 8. CDR1 and CDR2 (germline): DFQATT, SNEGSKA (reference sequence). CDR3 loop: CSGGGDRGSNEQFF. The CDR3 region has the DNA TGCAGTGGCGGTGGGGACAGGGGGTCCAATGAGCAGTTCTTC.

V is TRBV5-1 and J is TRBJ2-5; D is uncertain. Trimming stripped 1 base from V and 2 bases from J, with 12 bases between. The CDR3 is 15 amino acids. CDR1 SGHRS and CDR2 YFSETQ come from the germline V gene. Here the CDR3 reads CASSLNGGVQETQYF. The CDR3 bases are TGCGCCAGCAGCTTGAATGGCGGAGTTCAAGAGACCCAGTACTTC.

This clonotype was seen only once. The chain couples TRBV27 to TRBJ1-2; D is undetermined. Germline V CDR1 and CDR2: MNHEY, SMNVEV (reference sequence). Trimming removed 4 bases at V and 0 bases at J, with 9 bases between. The CDR3 contains 14 residues. CDR3: CASSYGAPNYGYTF. As DNA, the CDR3 is TGTGCCAGCAGTTACGGCGCACCTAACTATGGCTACACCTTC.

This chain connects TRBV2 to TRBJ2-5; D call uncertain. V was trimmed by 2 bases and J by 6 bases, leaving 16 bases between them. There are 15 residues in the CDR3. Germline V gives CDR1 SNHLY, CDR2 FYNNEI. CDR3 in amino acids: CASSENPAPGQTQYF. The CDR3 coding sequence is TGTGCCAGCAGTGAAAATCCGGCTCCGGGCCAGACCCAGTACTTC.

The chain couples TRBV7-6 to TRBJ2-3, with 10 bases lining up with TRBD1. The CDR3 is 18 residues long. V lost 3 bases, J lost 4 bases, and 13 bases stayed unmatched. The V gene's germline CDR1 is SGHVS and CDR2 FNYEAQ. CDR3 in DNA: TGTGCCAGCAGCTTTAGGTCAGAACCGGGACAGGGGCCAGATACGCAGTATTTT. It yields the protein CASSFRSEPGQGPDTQYF.